One and the same sample provided the 30 T cell receptor beta chains below, sequenced in a study of beta chain features in type 1 diabetes. General study points: All four CD4+ subsets from Type 1 diabetes patients carried moderately but significantly shorter TCRB CDR3s.

What was sequenced were expressed TCRB transcripts, since all of the isolated RNA had been reverse transcribed. Assay: immunoSEQ multiplex PCR; the TCRdb copy retains only in-frame clones and omits some. The sample records some 350,000 clones, less than 15% being singletons. Which antigens these TCRs recognize remains unknown. Sequenced sample: naive CD4+ T cells from blood. The source of these receptors is a woman aged 18-35 years with type 1 diabetes.

This rearrangement joins TRBV4-3 to TRBJ1-2; D gene uncertain. In germline, CDR1 is LGHNA, CDR2 YSLEER. The V and J ends lost 0 bases and 8 bases respectively, with 13 bases between them. This CDR3 region has 14 residues. This CDR3 is CASSQDLRENGYTF. CDR3 coding DNA: TGCGCCAGCAGCCAAGATCTCCGGGAAAACGGCTACACCTTC.

The V gene is TRBV7-2, the J gene TRBJ2-5; 10 bases agree with TRBD2. The CDR3 is made up of 16 amino acids. Looked up from germline, CDR1 is SGHTA and CDR2 is FQGNSA. V lost 4 bases to trimming and J lost 0 bases; unmatched junction nucleotides: 5. The CDR3 bases are TGTGCCAGCAGCTGGGGACTAGCGATATACCAAGAGACCCAGTACTTC. It encodes CASSWGLAIYQETQYF.

This rearrangement joins TRBV2 to TRBJ1-2; 8 nucleotides line up with TRBD1. Germline values: CDR1 SNHLY, CDR2 FYNNEI. This CDR3 has 15 residues. With V trimmed by 4 bases and J by 6 bases, 10 bases remained unmatched. CDR3 sequence: CASSVIQTGENGYTF. CDR3 sequence (DNA): TGTGCCAGCAGTGTGATCCAGACAGGGGAGAATGGCTACACCTTC.

This clone was seen only a few times. The CDR3 region is CASSWAGGSETQYF. The CDR3 DNA follows: TGCGCCAGCAGCTGGGCAGGGGGAAGCGAGACCCAGTACTTC. This chain uses TRBV5-1 with TRBJ2-5; 7 bases align to TRBD1. The CDR3 has 14 residues. Germline assignment: CDR1 SGHRS and CDR2 YFSETQ. Trimming at V came to 3 bases and at J to 5 bases, leaving 7 bases not matched to a gene.

The J gene is TRBJ2-1, the V gene TRBV7-2, with D unresolved. Germline V CDR1 and CDR2: SGHTA, FQGNSA. The CDR3 covers 12 residues. Trimming shortened V by 3 bases and J by 5 bases, and 5 bases separated the two germline ends. For the CDR3, the DNA is TGTGCCAGCAGCTTTCTCCACAATGAGCAGTTCTTC. Its translation: CASSFLHNEQFF.

A word on this clone: Other nucleotide sequences in the sample specify the same CDR3. The chain couples TRBV20-1 to TRBJ1-2; D perhaps matches TRBD1 (5 bases). The V end lost 6 bases, the J end lost 8 bases, and 13 bases lay between the germline ends. Germline CDR1 is DFQATT and CDR2 is SNEGSKA (reference sequence). The CDR3 runs to 11 residues. The CDR3 is CSARDRGGYTF. The DNA of the CDR3 is TGCAGTGCCAGGGATAGGGGCGGCTACACCTTC.

V gene TRBV4-2 combines with J gene TRBJ2-1; 11 nucleotides match TRBD2. V shed 1 base and J 2 bases; nucleotides not matched to a gene: 10. The CDR3 consists of 19 residues. Germline values: CDR1 LGHNA, CDR2 YNFKEQ. In nucleotides, the CDR3 is TGTGCCAGCAGCCAAGTTGGGCTAGCGGGAGGACTAACCTACAATGAGCAGTTCTTC. Residues: CASSQVGLAGGLTYNEQFF.

The chain carries TRBV30 and TRBJ1-2, with D possibly being TRBD1 (5 bases). CDR3 size: 14 residues. CDR1 is GTSNPN and CDR2 is SVGIG in the germline V gene (reference sequence). V lost 3 bases to trimming and J lost 4 bases, with 15 bases between them. Here the CDR3 reads CAWRRTRASYGYTF. CDR3 bases: TGTGCCTGGAGAAGGACCAGGGCCAGCTATGGCTACACCTTC.

The rearrangement joins TRBV18 to TRBJ2-2; 9 nucleotides line up with TRBD2. The CDR3 is 17 residues long. Per the germline V gene, CDR1 is KGHSH and CDR2 is LQKENI. V lost 3 bases, J lost 3 bases, and 8 bases stayed unmatched. The CDR3 nucleotides read TGTGCCAGCTCACCGAACCGTGTAGCGGGAGACACCGGGGAGCTGTTTTTT. This codes for CASSPNRVAGDTGELFF.

The CDR3 reads CASSNRSDTQYF. The CDR3 coding sequence is TGTGCCAGCAGCAACAGGTCCGATACGCAGTATTTT. The chain recombines TRBV11-3 with TRBJ2-3; TRBD1 might be the D (5 bases). CDR3 length: 12 residues. Looked up from germline, CDR1 is SGHNT and CDR2 is YENEEA. Trimming took 5 bases from V and 6 from J, leaving 9 bases between them.

The chain joins TRBV9 to TRBJ1-1; tentatively, D is TRBD1 (5 bases). The CDR3 length is 15 residues. CDR1 is SGDLS and CDR2 is YYNGEE in the germline V gene. V shed 2 bases and J shed 5 bases, with 16 bases lying between them. The CDR3 loop reads CASSVGRGTWTEAFF. The DNA for the CDR3 is TGTGCCAGCAGCGTTGGTCGGGGGACGTGGACTGAAGCTTTCTTT.

The chain carries TRBV10-2 and TRBJ2-3; 8 bases fit TRBD2. This CDR3 spans 16 amino acids. V shed 6 bases, J shed 0 bases, and the junction held 8 bases outside the gene matches. CDR1 is WSHSY, CDR2 SAAADI, per germline. The CDR3 sequence is CASRAIAGPSTDTQYF. For the CDR3, the DNA is TGCGCCAGCAGGGCCATAGCGGGGCCCAGCACAGATACGCAGTATTTT.

The rearrangement joins TRBV6-5 to TRBJ2-7, with D possibly matching TRBD1 (5 bases). The CDR3 spans 13 residues. Looked up from germline, CDR1 is MNHEY and CDR2 is SVGAGI. V lost 5 bases, J lost 0 bases, and 8 bases lay in between. CDR3 nucleotide sequence: TGTGCCAGCAGTACAGGTTCCTCCTACGAGCAGTACGTC. Its translation is CASSTGSSYEQYV.

This rearrangement joins TRBV7-2 to TRBJ2-7; D might be TRBD2 (6 bases). The V end lost 4 bases, the J end lost 3 bases, and 16 bases lay between the germline ends. Looked up from germline, CDR1 is SGHTA and CDR2 is FQGNSA. The CDR3 is made up of 15 amino acids. CDR3 loop: CASSSLLGGYYEQYF. The CDR3, as DNA: TGTGCCAGCAGCTCCCTCCTAGGAGGGTACTACGAGCAGTACTTC.

This chain connects TRBV7-2 to TRBJ1-2, with D unclear. V gave up 5 bases and J gave up 5 bases, with 21 bases separating them. The CDR3 runs to 16 residues. Per the germline V gene, CDR1 is SGHTA and CDR2 is FQGNSA. The CDR3 loop is CASSPRPGRGLYGYTF. The CDR3 DNA sequence: TGTGCCAGCAGCCCGAGACCCGGGAGAGGCTTATATGGCTACACCTTC.

The chain combines TRBV11-3 with TRBJ2-7; 9 nucleotides agree with TRBD2. The CDR3 covers 14 residues. Germline assignment: CDR1 SGHNT and CDR2 YENEEA. CDR3 DNA sequence: TGTGCCAGCAGCTTAGTGAGTTCTAGCGGGGCCCCCAGCGTC. It specifies CASSLVSSSGAPSV.

The chain recombines TRBV18 with TRBJ1-2, with D unresolved. Trimming left V 6 bases short and J 0 bases short, with 8 bases between. The CDR3 is 13 amino acids. Germline V gene lookup returns CDR1 KGHSH and CDR2 LQKENI. Here the CDR3 DNA reads TGTGCCAGCTCGGATGGAGCTAACTATGGCTACACCTTC. Its translation: CASSDGANYGYTF.

This clone has more than one count but fewer than ten. The gene calls are TRBV5-4 and TRBJ2-2, with 7 nucleotides matching TRBD2. CDR1 and CDR2 from the germline V gene are SGHNT and YYREEE (reference sequence). The junction had 10 bases not matched to a gene; V was cut back by 4 bases and J by 4 bases. CDR3 length: 16 amino acids. The CDR3, as DNA: TGTGCCAGCAGCCCCCCTCCCGGGAGGAGCACCGGGGAGCTGTTTTTT. Its protein is CASSPPPGRSTGELFF.

This clone turned up a few times. This chain joins TRBV6-6 and TRBJ1-1; no clear D gene. CDR1 and CDR2 (germline): MNHNY, SVGAGI (reference sequence). The CDR3 is 12 residues long. With 6 bases removed from V and 7 bases from J, the gap between germline ends came to 12 bases. The CDR3 protein is CASSLGRDEAFF. CDR3 DNA: TGTGCCAGCAGCCTTGGACGGGATGAAGCTTTCTTT.

The chain joins TRBV7-9 to TRBJ2-5; a weak D match, TRBD1 (5 bases). V was trimmed by 0 bases and J by 3 bases, leaving 23 bases between them. The CDR3 is 19 residues long. CDR1 SEHNR and CDR2 FQNEAQ come from the germline V gene (reference sequence). CDR3 DNA: TGTGCCAGCAGCTTAGCGTGGGGCAGGGTTGACAACTTGAAAGAGACCCAGTACTTC. Its translation is CASSLAWGRVDNLKETQYF.

The J gene is TRBJ2-7, the V gene TRBV11-2, with TRBD1 matching over 7 bases. Germline-derived CDR1 and CDR2 are SGHAT and FQNNGV. This CDR3 spans 16 amino acids. Trimming took 5 bases from V and 2 from J; bases not matched to a gene: 12. This chain's CDR3 is CASSLHSGGIAYEQYV. The CDR3 bases are TGTGCCAGCAGCCTTCACTCAGGGGGAATAGCCTACGAGCAGTACGTC.

The chain employs TRBV9 and TRBJ2-5; perhaps TRBD2 as D (7 bases). Germline V lookup: CDR1 SGDLS, CDR2 YYNGEE. The CDR3 is made up of 19 amino acids. Trimming left V 3 bases short and J 1 base short, with 25 bases between. CDR3: CASSERGGGSGLFQETQYF. The CDR3 DNA reads TGTGCCAGCAGCGAGAGGGGGGGTGGTAGCGGACTATTCCAAGAGACCCAGTACTTC.

This clone turned up a few times. This sequence joins TRBV5-1 and TRBJ2-1; TRBD1 matches 8 bases. Germline V gene sequence: CDR1 SGHRS, CDR2 YFSETQ. The ends lost 4 bases at V and 5 bases at J; junction bases unmatched: 14. CDR3 length: 17 residues. CDR3 amino acids: CASSLTDRQGFHNEQFF. The CDR3 region has the DNA TGCGCCAGCAGCCTAACGGATCGACAGGGGTTCCACAATGAGCAGTTCTTC.

This clone was detected only a few times. The V call is TRBV7-3, the J call TRBJ2-3, with D perhaps TRBD2 (5 bases). The CDR3 contains 15 residues. The V gene's germline CDR1 is SGHTA and CDR2 FQGTGA. Trimming left V 2 bases short and J 1 base short, with 10 bases between. The DNA of the CDR3 is TGTGCCAGCAGCTTAGGCGGGCCCGGCACAGATACGCAGTATTTT. As protein: CASSLGGPGTDTQYF.

The V and J genes are TRBV27 and TRBJ2-3; D may be TRBD2 (6 bases). From germline, CDR1 is MNHEY and CDR2 SMNVEV (reference sequence). The V end was cut by 1 base, the J end by 4 bases, with 12 bases between. The length of the CDR3 is 15 residues. CDR3 in amino acids: CASSLFGRESDTQYF. The CDR3 region has the DNA TGTGCCAGCAGTTTATTCGGTCGGGAGTCAGATACGCAGTATTTT.

V and J are TRBV7-9 and TRBJ2-5; 7 bases fit TRBD1. Unmatched junction bases numbered 10, after V lost 4 bases and J lost 5 bases. The length of the CDR3 is 15 residues. Looked up from germline, CDR1 is SEHNR and CDR2 is FQNEAQ (reference sequence). This CDR3 reads CASSSTGFVAETQYF. The CDR3 nucleotides read TGTGCCAGCAGCTCGACAGGGTTTGTAGCGGAGACCCAGTACTTC.

This clone has just a few counts. The chain links TRBV4-2 to TRBJ2-3, with 12 bases that match TRBD2. The germline CDR1 and CDR2 sequences are LGHNA and YNFKEQ. The CDR3 length is 16 residues. Germline trimming cut 0 bases from V and 6 bases from J; bases unmatched to any gene: 4. The CDR3 nucleotides read TGTGCCAGCAGCCAAGAACTAGCGGGAGGCGCGGATACGCAGTATTTT. As protein: CASSQELAGGADTQYF.

This clone was seen a few times. This sequence joins TRBV30 and TRBJ2-1; 13 nucleotides match TRBD2. The CDR3 sequence is 14 residues long. The ends lost 5 bases at V and 9 bases at J; junction bases unmatched: 7. Germline CDR1 and CDR2: GTSNPN and SVGIG (reference sequence). The CDR3 DNA reads TGTGCCTGGGTGGGACTAGCGGGGTGGGGTGAGCAGTTCTTC. Translated, it gives CAWVGLAGWGEQFF.

This chain uses TRBV5-1 with TRBJ1-1, with 8 bases that match TRBD1. The CDR3 has 15 residues. V dropped 4 bases and J dropped 0; count of bases not matched to a gene: 5. Germline CDR1 SGHRS, CDR2 YFSETQ. The CDR3 DNA reads TGCGCCAGCAGCCAAAGGACAGGGCTGAACACTGAAGCTTTCTTT. Its protein is CASSQRTGLNTEAFF. The whole variable domain, filled in from reference TRBV5-1 and TRBJ1-1, reads KAGVTQTPRYLIKTRGQQVTLSCSPISGHRSVSWYQQTPGQGLQFLFEYFSETQRNKGNFPGRFSGRQFSNSRSEMNVSTLELGDSALYLCASSQRTGLNTEAFFGQGTRLTVV.

This chain joins TRBV9 and TRBJ2-7; D possibly corresponds to TRBD1 (6 bases). Trimming removed 0 bases from V and 3 bases from J, with 13 bases in between. This CDR3 region has 15 residues. Germline assignment: CDR1 SGDLS and CDR2 YYNGEE. CDR3 in amino acids: CASSVGGTLFYEQYF. The CDR3 DNA sequence: TGTGCCAGCAGCGTAGGGGGGACACTTTTCTACGAGCAGTACTTC.